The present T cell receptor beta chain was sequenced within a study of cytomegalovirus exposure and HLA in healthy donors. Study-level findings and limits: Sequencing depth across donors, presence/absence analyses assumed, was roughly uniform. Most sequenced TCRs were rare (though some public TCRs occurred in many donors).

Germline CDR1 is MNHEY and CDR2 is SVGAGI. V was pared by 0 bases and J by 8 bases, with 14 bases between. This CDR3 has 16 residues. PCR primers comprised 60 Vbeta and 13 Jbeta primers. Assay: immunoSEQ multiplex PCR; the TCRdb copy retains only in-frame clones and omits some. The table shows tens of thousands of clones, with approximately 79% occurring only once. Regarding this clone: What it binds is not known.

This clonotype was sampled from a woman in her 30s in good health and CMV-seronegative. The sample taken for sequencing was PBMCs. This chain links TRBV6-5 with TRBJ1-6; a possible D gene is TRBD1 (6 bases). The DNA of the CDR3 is TGTGCCAGCAGTTACTCGACAGGCAGGGCGCATTCACCCCTCCACTTT. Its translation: CASSYSTGRAHSPLHF.